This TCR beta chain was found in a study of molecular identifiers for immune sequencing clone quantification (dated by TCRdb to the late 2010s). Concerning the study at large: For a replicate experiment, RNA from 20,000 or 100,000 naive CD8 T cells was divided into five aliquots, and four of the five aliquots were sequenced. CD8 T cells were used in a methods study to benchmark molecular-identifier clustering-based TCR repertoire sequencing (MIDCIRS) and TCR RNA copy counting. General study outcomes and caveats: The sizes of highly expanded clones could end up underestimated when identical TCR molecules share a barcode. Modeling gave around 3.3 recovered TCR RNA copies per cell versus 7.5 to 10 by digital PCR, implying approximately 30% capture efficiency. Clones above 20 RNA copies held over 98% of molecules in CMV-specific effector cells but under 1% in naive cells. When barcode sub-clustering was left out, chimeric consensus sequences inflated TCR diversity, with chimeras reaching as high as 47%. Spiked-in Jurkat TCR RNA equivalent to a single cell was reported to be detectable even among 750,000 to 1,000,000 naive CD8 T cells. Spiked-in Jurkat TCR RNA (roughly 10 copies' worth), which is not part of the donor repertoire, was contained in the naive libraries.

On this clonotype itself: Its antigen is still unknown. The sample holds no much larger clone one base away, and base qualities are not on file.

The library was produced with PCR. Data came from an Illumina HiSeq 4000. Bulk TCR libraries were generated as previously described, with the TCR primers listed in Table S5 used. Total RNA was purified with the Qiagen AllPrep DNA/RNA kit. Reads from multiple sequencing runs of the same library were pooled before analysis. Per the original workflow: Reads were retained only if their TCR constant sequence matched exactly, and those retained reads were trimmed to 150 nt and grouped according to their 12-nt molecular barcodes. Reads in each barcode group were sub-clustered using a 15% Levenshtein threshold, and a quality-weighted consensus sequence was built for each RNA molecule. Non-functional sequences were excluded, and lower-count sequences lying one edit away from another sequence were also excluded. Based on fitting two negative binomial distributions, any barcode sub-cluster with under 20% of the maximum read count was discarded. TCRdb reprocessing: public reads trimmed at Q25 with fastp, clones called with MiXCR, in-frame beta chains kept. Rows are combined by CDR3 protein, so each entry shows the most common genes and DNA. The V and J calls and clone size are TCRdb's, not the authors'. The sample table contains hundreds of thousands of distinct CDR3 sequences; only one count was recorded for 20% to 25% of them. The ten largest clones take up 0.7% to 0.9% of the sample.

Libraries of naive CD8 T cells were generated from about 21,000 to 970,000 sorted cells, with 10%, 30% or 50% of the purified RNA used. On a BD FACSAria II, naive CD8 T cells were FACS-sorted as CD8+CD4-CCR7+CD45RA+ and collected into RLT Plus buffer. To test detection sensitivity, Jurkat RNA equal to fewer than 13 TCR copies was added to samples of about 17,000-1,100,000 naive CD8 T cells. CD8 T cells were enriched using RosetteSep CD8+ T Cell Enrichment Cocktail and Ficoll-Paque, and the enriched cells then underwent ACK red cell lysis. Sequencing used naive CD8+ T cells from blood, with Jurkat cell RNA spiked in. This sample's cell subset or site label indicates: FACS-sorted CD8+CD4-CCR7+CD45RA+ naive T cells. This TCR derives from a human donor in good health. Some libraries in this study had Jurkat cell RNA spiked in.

The nucleotides read TGTGCCAGCAGCCCAGGGGGTGCCTCGACGCCCCAGCATTTT. Its product reads: CASSPGGASTPQHF. The receptor chain draws on TRBV28 and TRBJ1-5; the junction holds 7 bases that match TRBD1. The germline V gene gives CDR1 as MDHEN and CDR2 as SYDVKM. The CDR3 starts with the cysteine, ends with the phenylalanine, and has 14 residues. The CDR3 DNA has 42 bases and is translated from base 1. V has 6 bases trimmed and J has 9 bases trimmed; junction bases matching no gene number 11.